The 12 T cell receptor beta chains below were found in one sample sequenced in a study of blood T cell repertoires in COVID-19. The method was immunoSEQ multiplex PCR; TCRdb's version includes in-frame clones alone and lacks a portion of them. The sample has about 170,000 clones; more than 75% are singletons. Sequencing was done on a sample of peripheral blood. The receptors were gathered from a woman older than 75 with COVID-19, enrolled during active disease.

The CDR3 bases are TGTGCCAGCAAAGGGGTCACGAACACTGAAGCTTTCTTT. This gives the protein CASKGVTNTEAFF. This chain uses TRBV6-5 with TRBJ1-1; tentative D call: TRBD1 (5 bases). CDR1 MNHEY and CDR2 SVGAGI come from the germline V gene. This CDR3 has 13 amino acids. V lost 7 bases and J 1 base, leaving 10 bases between the germline ends.

The DNA of the CDR3 is TGTGCCAGCAGCCGGATCAGACTGAGTAGCAATCAGCCCCAGCATTTT. Amino acids: CASSRIRLSSNQPQHF. The chain uses TRBV28 and TRBJ1-5; D unclear. Germline-derived CDR1 and CDR2 are MDHEN and SYDVKM. V was clipped by 6 bases and J by 0 bases, with 15 bases between them. The CDR3 extends over 16 amino acids.

The rearrangement links TRBV5-1 to TRBJ1-1; tentative D call: TRBD1 (5 bases). In germline, CDR1 is SGHRS, CDR2 YFSETQ. V lost 2 bases and J 4 bases, leaving 9 bases between the germline ends. The CDR3 extends over 13 amino acids. CDR3 in DNA: TGCGCCAGCAGCTTAGGGGCTGGCACTGAAGCTTTCTTT. Amino acid sequence: CASSLGAGTEAFF.

This clone was seen once. V is TRBV3-1 (or the pseudogene TRBV3-2) and J is TRBJ1-2; 7 nucleotides line up with TRBD1. In germline, CDR1 is LGHDT, CDR2 YNNKEL (reference sequence). The CDR3 spans 13 residues. J lost 2 bases, V lost 7 bases, and 4 bases had no gene match. This chain's CDR3 is CASTGQENYGYTF. As DNA, the CDR3 is TGTGCCAGCACCGGACAGGAAAACTATGGCTACACCTTC.

The J gene is TRBJ2-3, the V gene TRBV5-1, with 8 bases that match TRBD2. Germline values: CDR1 SGHRS, CDR2 YFSETQ. V shed 1 base and J 5 bases; nucleotides not matched to a gene: 6. The CDR3 loop spans 15 amino acids. The CDR3 protein is CASSLIGSGGDTQYF. CDR3 DNA sequence: TGCGCCAGCAGCTTGATCGGGAGCGGGGGAGATACGCAGTATTTT.

This sequence joins TRBV19 and TRBJ1-2; D not resolved. This CDR3 is built from 13 residues. The V gene lost 3 bases and the J gene lost 4 bases, with 9 bases spanning the gap. Germline assignment: CDR1 LNHDA and CDR2 SQIVND (reference sequence). The CDR3 loop reads CASSINQRYGYTF. The DNA for the CDR3 is TGTGCCAGTAGTATTAATCAGCGCTATGGCTACACCTTC.

The chain recombines TRBV20-1 with TRBJ1-1; D remains ambiguous. Trimming took 3 bases from V and 1 from J, leaving 6 bases between them. The CDR3 sequence is 12 residues long. Germline V lookup: CDR1 DFQATT, CDR2 SNEGSKA (reference sequence). For the CDR3, the DNA is TGCAGTGCTAGTCGGGAGAACACTGAAGCTTTCTTT. It translates to CSASRENTEAFF.

CDR3 protein: CASSSSGIQYF. The DNA of the CDR3 is TGTGCCAGCAGCTCTTCGGGCATTCAGTACTTC. This chain uses TRBV11-2 with TRBJ2-4; no firm D call. Germline CDR1 is SGHAT and CDR2 is FQNNGV. The CDR3 length is 11 residues. V lost 4 bases and J 9 bases, leaving 7 bases between the germline ends.

The chain recombines TRBV6-6 with TRBJ1-5, with 7 bases matching TRBD1. Germline assignment: CDR1 MNHNY and CDR2 SVGAGI (reference sequence). V was pared by 9 bases and J by 7 bases, with 6 bases of the junction left unmatched. This CDR3 comprises 12 residues. CDR3 sequence: CASRQGQQPQHF. For the CDR3, the DNA is TGTGCCAGTAGACAGGGACAACAGCCCCAGCATTTT.

The chain employs TRBV3-1 (or the pseudogene TRBV3-2) and TRBJ2-7; TRBD1 matches 10 bases. Trimming at V came to 8 bases and at J to 11 bases, leaving 12 bases not matched to a gene. CDR3 length equals 13 residues. Germline lookup yields CDR1 LGHDT and CDR2 YNNKEL (reference sequence). The CDR3 loop is CASVPTGGRKKYF. As DNA, the CDR3 is TGTGCCAGCGTACCGACAGGGGGCAGGAAAAAGTACTTC.

This rearrangement joins TRBV6-1 to TRBJ1-6; D remains ambiguous. Deletions cut 2 bases from V and 7 bases from J, with 15 bases between. Germline CDR1 is MNHNS and CDR2 is SASEGT. The CDR3 runs to 16 residues. In DNA, the CDR3 is TGTGCCAGCAGTGAACCCAGCCTTGGGCAGAATTCACCCCTCCACTTT. Amino acid sequence: CASSEPSLGQNSPLHF.

The CDR3 DNA reads as TGCGCCAGCAGCTTGGGGGCCATCTCTGGGGCCAACGTCCTGACTTTC. Protein sequence: CASSLGAISGANVLTF. This chain uses TRBV5-1 with TRBJ2-6; D remains unclear. The V and J ends lost 0 bases and 0 bases respectively, with 7 bases between them. CDR1 SGHRS and CDR2 YFSETQ come from the germline V gene. The CDR3 has 16 amino acids.